A single sample gave rise to the 22 T cell receptor beta chains below, sequenced in a study of T cells after yellow fever vaccination. In TCRdb, the 5' RACE reads were re-called with MiXCR into one record per CDR3 protein. The sample lists about 260,000 distinct CDR3 sequences; 10% to 15% were seen once. The sample consisted of CD4+ T cells sorted from PBMCs, taken 45 days after the yellow fever booster vaccination. The receptor source for this set is a man aged 30-40 years who received the YFV17D yellow fever vaccine.

This clonotype showed up just a few times. The rearrangement uses TRBV2 and TRBJ2-1; the match to TRBD1 covers 9 bases. The V gene end was trimmed by 7 bases and the J gene end by 6 bases; junction bases not matched to a gene: 10. Germline V gene data show CDR1 as SNHLY and CDR2 as FYNNEI. The CDR3 loop spans 15 amino acids. As DNA, the CDR3 is TGTGCCAGCACCGGGGGGACAGGGAATGTCAATGAGCAGTTCTTC. As protein: CASTGGTGNVNEQFF.

This chain links TRBV14 with TRBJ1-1; 7 positions match TRBD1. CDR3 length: 14 residues. With 1 base clipped from V and 4 bases from J, the junction kept 3 bases outside the gene matches. Germline CDR1 reads SGHDN; CDR2 reads FVKESK. The CDR3 DNA reads as TGTGCCAGCAGCCAAGTGGACAGGTTCACTGAAGCTTTCTTT. This translates into CASSQVDRFTEAFF.

This clonotype was recorded at least ten times. V usage is TRBV12-3 or TRBV12-4 and J usage is TRBJ2-6; TRBD1 aligns across 9 bases. J gave up 4 bases and V 5 bases, and 9 bases lay outside the gene matches. The CDR3 sequence is 17 residues long. Here the CDR3 DNA reads TGTGCCAGCAGTCTGACTACAGGGGGCGTCGGGGCCAACGTCCTGACTTTC. Translating it yields CASSLTTGGVGANVLTF.

This chain links TRBV6-6 with TRBJ2-6; D perhaps matches TRBD2 (5 bases). Germline lookup yields CDR1 MNHNY and CDR2 SVGAGI (reference sequence). V lost 6 bases, J lost 2 bases, and 5 bases lay in between. This CDR3 contains 13 residues. CDR3 coding DNA: TGTGCCAGCAGGGAGGCTGGGGCCAACGTCCTGACTTTC. Protein product: CASREAGANVLTF.

Only a few counts were recorded for this clonotype. V gene TRBV5-6 combines with J gene TRBJ2-1, with a possible D match to TRBD2 (6 bases). Looked up from germline, CDR1 is SGHDT and CDR2 is YYEEEE. This CDR3 is built from 13 residues. V was shortened by 4 bases and J by 9 bases, with 14 bases between the two germline ends. CDR3 coding DNA: TGTGCCAGCAGCATCGGAGGGCGGGGTGAGCAGTTCTTC. Translating it yields CASSIGGRGEQFF. Complete variable domain (other parts from reference TRBV5-6 and TRBJ2-1): DAGVTQSPTHLIKTRGQQVTLRCSPKSGHDTVSWYQQALGQGPQFIFQYYEEEERQRGNFPDRFSGHQFPNYSSELNVNALLLGDSALYLCASSIGGRGEQFFGPGTRLTVL.

Written as DNA, the CDR3 is TGTGCCAGCAGGCTAGAGGGGGTGGCAGATACGCAGTATTTT. Translating it yields CASRLEGVADTQYF. The chain combines TRBV27 with TRBJ2-3; possibly TRBD1 for D (6 bases). The CDR3 consists of 14 residues. Trimming left V 6 bases short and J 4 bases short, with 14 bases between. The germline gives CDR1 MNHEY, CDR2 SMNVEV (reference sequence).

This clonotype was seen a handful of times. The chain is built from TRBV6-5 and TRBJ2-1; possible D gene TRBD2, 6 bases. The CDR3 has 12 residues. The V gene's germline CDR1 is MNHEY and CDR2 SVGAGI. Trimming cost V 5 bases and J 10 bases, with 12 bases left between them. The CDR3 loop reads CASSGGTYEQFF. Written as DNA, the CDR3 is TGTGCCAGCAGTGGAGGGACTTACGAGCAGTTCTTC.

The chain employs TRBV20-1 and TRBJ2-3; D possibly corresponds to TRBD2 (5 bases). The CDR3 has 16 residues. V was shortened by 4 bases and J by 2 bases, with 19 bases between the two germline ends. The V gene's germline CDR1 is DFQATT and CDR2 SNEGSKA (reference sequence). The CDR3 spells CSAKLVGIGDTDTQYF. CDR3 coding DNA: TGCAGTGCTAAGTTGGTCGGGATTGGGGACACAGATACGCAGTATTTT.

This clonotype showed up just a few times. V and J are TRBV5-1 and TRBJ1-5; D unclear. Trimming took 4 bases from V and 6 from J, leaving 14 bases between them. Germline V gene lookup returns CDR1 SGHRS and CDR2 YFSETQ. This CDR3 spans 14 amino acids. CDR3 DNA: TGCGCCAGCAGCCCCTCGGGAGGGCGTCAGCCCCAGCATTTT. Translating it yields CASSPSGGRQPQHF.

This clonotype was observed a few times. CDR3 loop: CASSPATLGGDTQYF. The CDR3 DNA sequence: TGTGCCAGCAGCCCCGCGACCTTGGGAGGGGATACGCAGTATTTT. The chain uses TRBV11-2 and TRBJ2-3, with TRBD2 identical over 7 bases. V shed 5 bases, J shed 6 bases, and the junction held 11 bases outside the gene matches. Per the germline V gene, CDR1 is SGHAT and CDR2 is FQNNGV. CDR3 length: 15 residues.

The chain's CDR3 is CSAQTGLAGDTGELFF. The CDR3 DNA sequence: TGCAGTGCCCAAACCGGACTAGCGGGGGACACCGGGGAGCTGTTTTTT. The rearrangement joins TRBV20-1 to TRBJ2-2, with 13 bases fitting TRBD2. Germline V CDR1 and CDR2: DFQATT, SNEGSKA (reference sequence). The junction had 7 bases not matched to a gene; V was cut back by 6 bases and J by 3 bases. This CDR3 has 16 residues.

The gene calls are TRBV20-1 and TRBJ2-7; possibly TRBD1 for D (6 bases). Germline assignment: CDR1 DFQATT and CDR2 SNEGSKA (reference sequence). The CDR3 sequence is 15 residues long. The V end lost 2 bases, the J end lost 2 bases, and 16 bases lay between the germline ends. In nucleotides, the CDR3 is TGCAGTGCTAGACAGGGACACAGGAACCCCTACGAGCAGTACTTC. It codes for CSARQGHRNPYEQYF.

The chain links TRBV29-1 to TRBJ2-5; TRBD1 agrees at 9 bases. Germline CDR1 reads SQVTM; CDR2 reads ANQGSEA. This CDR3 is 14 amino acids long. J gave up 5 bases and V 4 bases, and 8 bases lay outside the gene matches. CDR3: CSVASTGGRETQYF. The CDR3 DNA sequence: TGCAGCGTTGCGAGTACAGGGGGCCGGGAGACCCAGTACTTC.

This clonotype has a count of ten or more. The CDR3 loop is CASSPRGGQPQHF. DNA of the CDR3: TGTGCCAGCAGCCCTAGAGGGGGGCAGCCCCAGCATTTT. This chain connects TRBV7-2 to TRBJ1-5, with TRBD1 as a possible D gene (6 bases). Germline V CDR1 and CDR2: SGHTA, FQGNSA. The length of the CDR3 is 13 residues. V lost 5 bases and J lost 7, with 12 bases in between.

This clonotype appeared a few times. The chain links TRBV29-1 to TRBJ2-5; D uncertain. Germline CDR1 is SQVTM and CDR2 is ANQGSEA. Trimming pared 3 bases from V and 2 bases from J, leaving 13 bases between. The CDR3 has 14 amino acids. The CDR3 reads CSVDSPRYQETQYF. For the CDR3, the DNA is TGCAGCGTTGACAGTCCTCGGTATCAAGAGACCCAGTACTTC. Supplemented by reference TRBV29-1 and TRBJ2-5, the full variable domain reads SAVISQKPSRDICQRGTSLTIQCQVDSQVTMMFWYRQQPGQSLTLIATANQGSEATYESGFVIDKFPISRPNLTFSTLTVSNMSPEDSSIYLCSVDSPRYQETQYFGPGTRLLVL.

This clonotype was found a few times. The rearrangement links TRBV15 to TRBJ1-3; no definite D call. The length of the CDR3 is 14 residues. Germline V gene sequence: CDR1 LNHNV, CDR2 YYDKDF (reference sequence). Between the trimmed V and J ends, which lost 5 bases and 0 bases, there was a span of 8 bases. CDR3 residues: CATSYIGSGNTIYF. The CDR3 DNA follows: TGTGCCACCAGCTATATCGGCTCTGGAAACACCATATATTTT.

In its sample, this clonotype was seen a few times. The chain is built from TRBV4-3 and TRBJ2-3, with TRBD2 matching 7 bases. The J segment lost 4 bases and the V segment lost 0 bases, leaving 7 bases of the junction unmatched. This CDR3 has 16 residues. The germline CDR1 and CDR2 sequences are LGHNA and YSLEER. CDR3 residues: CASSQDDGRMADTQYF. The CDR3 DNA reads as TGCGCCAGCAGCCAAGACGACGGGAGGATGGCAGATACGCAGTATTTT.

This clonotype was seen only a few times. The chain couples TRBV20-1 to TRBJ2-3; no reliable D call. CDR3 length: 11 amino acids. Germline V gives CDR1 DFQATT, CDR2 SNEGSKA (reference sequence). Trimming took 5 bases from V and 4 from J, leaving 7 bases between them. CDR3 in amino acids: CSAYRADTQYF. The DNA of the CDR3 is TGCAGTGCTTACCGGGCAGATACGCAGTATTTT.

V gene TRBV20-1 combines with J gene TRBJ2-7; no definite D call. Germline lookup yields CDR1 DFQATT and CDR2 SNEGSKA (reference sequence). V lost 5 bases to trimming and J lost 6 bases, with 5 bases between them. This CDR3 spans 9 amino acids. The CDR3 protein is CSAAPEQYF. The DNA of the CDR3 is TGCAGTGCTGCCCCCGAGCAGTACTTC.

The V gene is TRBV11-2, the J gene TRBJ2-3; 11 bases agree with TRBD2. The CDR3 is made up of 16 amino acids. Trimming cost V 6 bases and J 2 bases; bases outside gene matches: 7. In germline, CDR1 is SGHAT, CDR2 FQNNGV. CDR3 sequence reads: CASSIAGGTVTDTQYF. DNA for the CDR3: TGTGCCAGCAGTATAGCGGGAGGGACAGTCACAGATACGCAGTATTTT.

In this sample, this clonotype turned up many times. The genes are TRBV20-1 and TRBJ2-7, with TRBD2 matching over 7 bases. CDR3 size: 14 residues. The ends lost 4 bases at V and 2 bases at J; junction bases unmatched: 8. Germline V gene data show CDR1 as DFQATT and CDR2 as SNEGSKA (reference sequence). CDR3 DNA: TGCAGTGCTACTCTTTCTAGCGGCACCTACGAGCAGTACTTC. Residues: CSATLSSGTYEQYF.

The V gene is TRBV20-1, the J gene TRBJ1-1; 9 nucleotides align to TRBD1. This CDR3 spans 14 amino acids. Trimming at V came to 5 bases and at J to 7 bases, leaving 11 bases not matched to a gene. Germline V gene data show CDR1 as DFQATT and CDR2 as SNEGSKA (reference sequence). CDR3 sequence (DNA): TGCAGTGCTGCCGACAGGGGGGGGAGAAATGAAGCTTTCTTT. This translates into CSAADRGGRNEAFF.